This T cell receptor (beta chain) was identified during a study of T cell repertoires in aging, cancer and after chemotherapy. The CDR3 length is 16 residues. Trimming took 5 bases from V and 2 from J; bases not matched to a gene: 12. CDR1 and CDR2 from the germline V gene are SEHNR and FQNEAQ (reference sequence). The template was genomic DNA from peripheral blood, not RNA. Broader study findings: Across the chemotherapy interval, each cancer cohort showed higher median generation probability, suggesting thymic rebound. These repertoire data do not allow conclusions about immunological memory after chemotherapy.

Concerning this clonotype itself: What it binds is unknown.

TRB rearrangements spanning V, D and J were amplified using mixed TRB-A/B primers. TCRdb re-called the multiplex PCR reads with MiXCR, one entry per CDR3 protein. The sample yields over a thousand distinct CDR3 sequences, more than 80% seen once. Sequencing was carried out using blood. The source of this sequence is a human donor with a solid tumor. The chain recombines TRBV7-9 with TRBJ2-7, with 7 bases that match TRBD1. In nucleotides, the CDR3 is TGTGCCAGCAGCGCGGTACAGGGGCCTACTACCTACGAGCAGTACTTC. It is translated as CASSAVQGPTTYEQYF.